The T cell receptor beta chain under discussion was sequenced for a study of cytomegalovirus exposure and HLA in healthy donors. Use of 60 Vbeta and 13 Jbeta primers characterized the PCR. Repertoires were generated with immunoSEQ multiplex PCR, while TCRdb's copy carries only in-frame clones and drops some. The repertoire consists of more than 95,000 clones, with approximately 80% occurring once and the leading ten covering approximately 2%. As concerns this clone: The target antigen is unknown.

Whole-study findings and limits: More clonal expansion characterized HLA-associated TCR beta chains than equally common others in a later analysis.

Looked up from germline, CDR1 is SGHNT and CDR2 is YYREEE (reference sequence). Trimming removed 4 bases from V and 9 bases from J, with 26 bases in between. This CDR3 has 17 residues. The chain couples TRBV5-4 to TRBJ2-1; D gene unclear. This clonotype originated in a man in his fifties in good health and CMV-seronegative. Sequences were obtained from PBMCs. This CDR3 is CASSLPREATPPPEQFF. CDR3 nucleotides: TGTGCCAGCAGCCTCCCTCGTGAGGCCACCCCCCCTCCTGAGCAGTTCTTC.